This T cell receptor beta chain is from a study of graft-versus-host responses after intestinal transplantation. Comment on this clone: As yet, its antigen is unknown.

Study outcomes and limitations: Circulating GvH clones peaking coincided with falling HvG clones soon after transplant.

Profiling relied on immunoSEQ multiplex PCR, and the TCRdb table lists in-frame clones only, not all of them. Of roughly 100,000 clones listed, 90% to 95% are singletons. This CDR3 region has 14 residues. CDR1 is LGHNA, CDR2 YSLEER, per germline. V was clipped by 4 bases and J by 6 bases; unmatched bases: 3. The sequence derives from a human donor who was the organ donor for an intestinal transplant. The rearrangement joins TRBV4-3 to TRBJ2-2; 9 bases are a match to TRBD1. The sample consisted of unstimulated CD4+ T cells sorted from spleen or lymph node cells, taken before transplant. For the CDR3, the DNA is TGCGCCAGCAGCCGAGACAGGGGGGCCGGGGAGCTGTTTTTT. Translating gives CASSRDRGAGELFF.